These T cell receptor beta chains were read from a single sample in a study of tumor and adjacent non-tumor tissue in lung cancer. TCRdb re-called the multiplex PCR reads with MiXCR, one entry per CDR3 protein. The sample has 90,000 to 100,000 distinct CDR3 sequences, 80% seen once. The sequenced sample was distant non-tumor lung tissue. These receptors all come from a man in his fifties or sixties with small cell lung cancer. The CDR3 runs from the conserved cysteine through the conserved F or W. D genes are given only for firm matches. Some rows have no size entry. The others give once, few or many, or a class for an expanded clone.

d_gene	v_gene	j_gene	abundance	CDR3nt	CDR3aa
NA	TRBV30	TRBJ1-6	NA	TGTACCTGGAAACAGGGTTCCTATAATTCACCCCTCCACTTT	CTWKQGSYNSPLHF
TRBD1	TRBV30	TRBJ1-5	NA	TGTGCCTGGAGTCCTCGCAGGGGGAATCGGCCCCAGCATTTT	CAWSPRRGNRPQHF
TRBD1	TRBV20-1	TRBJ1-6	NA	TGTAGTGCTAGAGCCATAGGGACAGGGGACTATAATTCACCCATCCACTTT	CSARAIGTGDYNSPIHF
TRBD2	TRBV19	TRBJ2-5	NA	TGTGCCAGTAGCCGAGGACTAGAGAGGACCCAGTACTTC	CASSRGLERTQYF
NA	TRBV4-2	TRBJ2-2	NA	TGTGCCAGCAGCCAAGGAGTTGGTGGATCCACCGGTGAGCTGTTTTTT	CASSQGVGGSTGELFF
TRBD1	TRBV11-1	TRBJ2-1	NA	TGTGCCAACGGCCGACCCCAGGGGGTGTATAACAATGAACAGTTCTTC	CANGRPQGVYNNEQFF
TRBD1	TRBV28	TRBJ2-7	NA	TGTGCCATCTCGGGCAGCCGGACAGGGTCGGGGGAGCAGTACTTT	CAISGSRTGSGEQYF
NA	TRBV12-3/TRBV12-4	TRBJ2-5	many	TGTGCCAGCAGTAACACAGAGACCCAGTACTTC	CASSNTETQYF
NA	TRBV6-1	TRBJ2-1	NA	TGTGCCAGCAGGTACTGTACCGACCCGGACAATGAGCTGTTCTTC	CASRYCTDPDNELFF
NA	TRBV28	TRBJ2-1	NA	TGTGCCAGCAGTCCGAGTTGGGCTAGGGGCAATGAGCAGTTCTTC	CASSPSWARGNEQFF
TRBD2	TRBV7-8	TRBJ2-3	NA	TGTGCTAGCAGCTTAGCGGGTATTGCTAGCACAGATACGCAGTTTTTT	CASSLAGIASTDTQFF
TRBD1	TRBV6-5	TRBJ1-4	once	TGTGCTAGCGGTATACAGGGGACTAATGAAAGACTGTTTTTT	CASGIQGTNERLFF
TRBD1	TRBV5-1	TRBJ1-1	once	TGTACCAGCAGCTTGGTACAGGGGATGAACACTGAGGCTTTCTTT	CTSSLVQGMNTEAFF
NA	TRBV5-6	TRBJ2-5	NA	TGTGCCAGCAGCTTTCTCAGTGGTGCTGAAACCCAGTACTTC	CASSFLSGAETQYF
TRBD2	TRBV5-6	TRBJ2-1	NA	TGTGCCAGCAGCTCTTTAATAGCGGGAAGCCTCAATGAGCAGTTCTTC	CASSSLIAGSLNEQFF
NA	TRBV11-2	TRBJ2-3	NA	TGTGCTAATAGCTTAGACTGGACAGATACGCAGTATTTT	CANSLDWTDTQYF
TRBD1	TRBV5-6	TRBJ2-5	NA	TGTGCCAGCAGCTTCATGGACAGGGCGCGAGAGACCCAGCACTTC	CASSFMDRARETQHF
TRBD2	TRBV28	TRBJ2-7	NA	TGTGCCAGCATCGGACTAGCGCCCTCATACGACCAGTACTTC	CASIGLAPSYDQYF
NA	TRBV29-1	TRBJ2-1	medium-sized	TGCAGCTTAGCGATGGGAAACAATGAGCAGTTCTTC	CSLAMGNNEQFF
NA	TRBV4-1	TRBJ2-1	NA	TGCGCCAGCAGACAAGACTTTACCGTCGAGGAGCAGTTCTTC	CASRQDFTVEEQFF
NA	TRBV25-1	TRBJ2-7	NA	TGTGCCAACAGCCCCACAGGGCACAAGCAGCACTTC	CANSPTGHKQHF
NA	TRBV4-2	TRBJ2-5	NA	TGTCCTAGCAGCCAGGGGAGTAGGCAAGAGACCCAGTACTTC	CPSSQGSRQETQYF
NA	TRBV20-1	TRBJ2-7	NA	TGCAGTGCTAGACATATGTGGGGCTACGAGCAGTACTTC	CSARHMWGYEQYF
TRBD1	TRBV29-1	TRBJ1-4	NA	TGCAGCGTGGGGACAGGGGGCTTTAAAAGTGAAAAACTGTCTTTT	CSVGTGGFKSEKLSF
TRBD2	TRBV4-2	TRBJ2-2	NA	TGTACCAGCAAACAAGCGGGAGATGATGGCGGAGAGCTGTTTTTT	CTSKQAGDDGGELFF
NA	TRBV5-4	TRBJ2-5	NA	TGTGCCAGTAGCCTGAAACAGGGGGCGGGAGGGACCCAGTACTTC	CASSLKQGAGGTQYF
NA	TRBV6-1	TRBJ1-1	NA	TGTGCCAGCACACGAGGCCGACAGAATACTGAAGCTTTCTTT	CASTRGRQNTEAFF
TRBD1	TRBV28	TRBJ2-7	NA	TGTGCCAGCAGTACCGGGACAGGGGCCTATGAGCAGTACTTC	CASSTGTGAYEQYF
NA	TRBV11-2	TRBJ2-3	NA	TGTACCAGCAGCGCCTTAGAAACGCGGTATTTT	CTSSALETRYF
NA	TRBV29-1	TRBJ1-1	NA	TGCAGTGGCCGGAGGCGGGGTATGAACATTGAAGCTTTCTTT	CSGRRRGMNIEAFF
TRBD1	TRBV6-5	TRBJ1-6	NA	TGTGTCAGCAGTTACTCACAGGGGGGTGGTTCACCCCTGCACTTT	CVSSYSQGGGSPLHF
TRBD2	TRBV11-2	TRBJ2-3	NA	TGTGCCAGCAGCTCCCACGGGAGGGCTGATATAGATACGCAGTATTTT	CASSSHGRADIDTQYF
TRBD2	TRBV6-2/TRBV6-3	TRBJ2-3	NA	TGTGCCAGCAGTCCCCTAACAAGGACTAGTACAGATACGCGGTATTTT	CASSPLTRTSTDTRYF
NA	TRBV5-1	TRBJ1-2	NA	TGCGCCAGCAGCTTGACGGGATTTTATGGCTACACCTTC	CASSLTGFYGYTF
NA	TRBV29-1	TRBJ2-6	few	TGCAGTGCCGACATCTCTGGGACCAACGTCCTGACTTTC	CSADISGTNVLTF
NA	TRBV30	TRBJ2-7	NA	TGTGCCTGGACGACTAGTCTCGCCAAGCAGTACTTC	CAWTTSLAKQYF
TRBD1	TRBV28	TRBJ1-5	many	TGTGCCAGCAGTGGGACAGGGGGCGCGGGAAATCAGCCCCAGCATTTT	CASSGTGGAGNQPQHF
NA	TRBV10-3	TRBJ2-5	NA	TGTGCCATCACCCAAGGGGCAGGGGGAGGAGAGACCAAGTACTTC	CAITQGAGGGETKYF
NA	TRBV10-2	TRBJ2-1	NA	TGCACCAGCAGTGATTCTATGGTGGGTGATCAGTTCTTC	CTSSDSMVGDQFF